This T cell receptor (beta chain) is drawn from a study of T cell responses to AZD1222 COVID-19 vaccine. Study-level results: No repertoire was sampled before or during the peak T cell response, only after it. Nearly half of spike-specific TCRs reportedly target variant regions that are unmutated in the B.1.351 and B.1.1.7 variants.

This table comes from immunoSEQ multiplex PCR, and its TCRdb copy is limited to in-frame clones, with some not included. The sample holds some 120,000 clones, approximately 89% seen once. A word on this clone: The antigen remains undetermined.

Germline CDR1 is SEHNR and CDR2 is FQNEAQ (reference sequence). The V end was cut by 5 bases, the J end by 0 bases, with 13 bases between. The length of the CDR3 is 15 residues. The V and J genes are TRBV7-9 and TRBJ1-2; the D is unclear. This specimen consisted of peripheral blood, obtained on day 0 of AZD1222 vaccination. The TCR was taken from an adult in good health. CDR3 DNA sequence: TGTGCCAGCAGCATAACATCAATAGCTAACTATGGCTACACCTTC. It encodes CASSITSIANYGYTF.